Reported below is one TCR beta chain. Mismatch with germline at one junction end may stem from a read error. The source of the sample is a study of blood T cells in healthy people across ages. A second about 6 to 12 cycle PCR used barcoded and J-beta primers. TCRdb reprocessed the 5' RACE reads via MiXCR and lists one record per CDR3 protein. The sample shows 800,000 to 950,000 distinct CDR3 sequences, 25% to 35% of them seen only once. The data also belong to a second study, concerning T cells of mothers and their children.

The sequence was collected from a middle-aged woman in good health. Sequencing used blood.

The CDR3: CASSSNPGIDVLF. In DNA, the CDR3 is TGTGCCAGCAGCTCCAACCCCGGGATAGATGTTTTGTTC. V usage is TRBV7-2 and J usage is TRBJ2-4; perhaps TRBD2 as D (5 bases). Germline V gives CDR1 SGHTA, CDR2 FQGNSA. The CDR3 runs 13 residues.